The 7 T cell receptor beta chains reported below all come from one sample, sequenced in a study of OX40 agonist ivuxolimab in advanced cancers. The repertoire was sequenced with immunoSEQ multiplex PCR; TCRdb's copy has only in-frame clones and lacks some. The repertoire holds about 76,000 clones, with over 75% as singletons. The sequenced sample was CD4+ or CD8+ T cells sorted from blood, obtained in a trial of the OX40 agonist ivuxolimab. These receptors all come from an adult with an advanced solid tumor such as melanoma, head and neck, liver or kidney cancer.

This chain connects TRBV6-5 to TRBJ2-7; possible D gene TRBD1, 6 bases. This CDR3 is 14 amino acids long. Germline assignment: CDR1 MNHEY and CDR2 SVGAGI. V lost 6 bases and J 2 bases, leaving 14 bases between the germline ends. In DNA form, the CDR3 reads TGTGCCAGCAGATTCGCAGGGGCGGCCTACGAGCAGTACTTC. Amino acids: CASRFAGAAYEQYF.

The chain has TRBV7-9 and TRBJ1-4, with 9 bases fitting TRBD1. After removal of 5 bases from V and 6 bases from J, the junction contained 7 bases not matched to a gene. The CDR3 extends over 15 amino acids. Germline-derived CDR1 and CDR2 are SEHNR and FQNEAQ (reference sequence). CDR3 loop: CASSLYRGQDEKLFF. The CDR3 bases are TGTGCCAGCAGCCTTTACAGGGGGCAGGATGAAAAACTGTTTTTT.

CDR3 protein: CASSGMPSLAGGPQHEQYF. DNA for the CDR3: TGCGCCAGCAGCGGGATGCCTTCACTAGCGGGGGGGCCACAGCACGAGCAGTACTTC. This chain uses TRBV5-1 with TRBJ2-7; TRBD2 aligns across 13 bases. Trimming removed 4 bases from V and 5 bases from J; junction bases left unmatched: 18. The germline V gene has CDR1 SGHRS and CDR2 YFSETQ. The CDR3 is 19 residues long.

The chain is built from TRBV5-4 and TRBJ2-5; 7 bases fit TRBD1. The J call may be faulty, since TRBJ2-7 better matches the DNA end. Germline values: CDR1 SGHNT, CDR2 YYREEE (reference sequence). This CDR3 region has 17 residues. The CDR3: CASSPGQVDISSYEQYF. The CDR3 coding sequence is TGTGCCAGCAGCCCCGGACAGGTTGATATTAGCTCCTACGAGCAGTACTTC.

J is TRBJ1-5 and V is TRBV2, with 8 positions matching TRBD1. The CDR3 loop spans 20 amino acids. Trimming removed 2 bases from V and 1 base from J; junction bases left unmatched: 16. In germline, CDR1 is SNHLY, CDR2 FYNNEI. The CDR3 DNA sequence: TGTGCCAGCAGTGAATTTCGGACAGGGCGGGGAAGATCGAGCAATCAGCCCCAGCATTTT. Its translation: CASSEFRTGRGRSSNQPQHF.

V gene TRBV5-6 combines with J gene TRBJ1-1; 9 nucleotides match TRBD1. Per the germline V gene, CDR1 is SGHDT and CDR2 is YYEEEE. The CDR3 consists of 16 residues. V shed 4 bases and J 5 bases; nucleotides not matched to a gene: 12. The CDR3 sequence is CASSPWVGTGLTEAFF. In DNA form, the CDR3 reads TGTGCCAGCAGCCCGTGGGTCGGGACAGGGTTGACTGAAGCTTTCTTT.

The CDR3 DNA reads as TGTGCCAGTAGTATAGAAGGGGGAATCAATCAGCCCCAGCATTTT. It codes for CASSIEGGINQPQHF. This chain links TRBV19 with TRBJ1-5, with D possibly TRBD1 on 6 matching bases. Per germline, CDR1 LNHDA and CDR2 SQIVND (reference sequence). Between the trimmed V and J ends, which lost 0 bases and 3 bases, there was a span of 9 bases. The CDR3 loop spans 15 amino acids.